The next 17 T cell receptor beta chains were all read from a single sample in a study of human T cells and chemical hapten exposure. MiXCR was run by TCRdb on the RACE reads, yielding one entry per CDR3 protein. The sample has around 350,000 distinct CDR3 sequences, about 5.4% seen once. The sample's time point: pre-sensitization, week 0. Treatment meaning: therapeutic diphenylcyclopropenone sensitization with weekly scalp DPC. The sample consisted of whole blood, taken in connection with sensitization to the hapten diphenylcyclopropenone (DPC). The source of these receptors is a woman aged 18 to 35 with alopecia areata. Some clones in this sample may be carry-over from other donors' samples.

This clonotype showed up many times. V and J are TRBV7-9 and TRBJ2-3; D gene unclear. With 2 bases removed from V and 2 bases from J, the gap between germline ends came to 11 bases. Germline-derived CDR1 and CDR2 are SEHNR and FQNEAQ (reference sequence). This CDR3 is built from 15 residues. CDR3: CASSLLLANTDTQYF. The CDR3 nucleotides are TGTGCCAGCAGCTTACTGTTAGCTAACACAGATACGCAGTATTTT. Supplemented by reference TRBV7-9 and TRBJ2-3, the full variable domain reads DTGVSQNPRHKITKRGQNVTFRCDPISEHNRLYWYRQTLGQGPEFLTYFQNEAQLEKSRLLSDRFSAERPKGSFSTLEIQRTEQGDSAMYLCASSLLLANTDTQYFGPGTRLTVL.

This clonotype was recorded a few times. CDR3: CASSYSLYEQYF. DNA of the CDR3: TGTGCCAGCAGTTACTCTCTCTACGAGCAGTACTTC. V usage is TRBV6-6 and J usage is TRBJ2-7; D call uncertain. V dropped 0 bases and J dropped 3 bases, with 3 bases sitting between them. CDR3 length: 12 residues. The germline CDR1 and CDR2 sequences are MNHNY and SVGAGI (reference sequence).

This clonotype was seen at least ten times. This rearrangement joins TRBV28 to TRBJ1-2; D gene unclear. The V and J ends lost 7 bases and 5 bases respectively, with 11 bases between them. Germline V gene lookup returns CDR1 MDHEN and CDR2 SYDVKM. The CDR3 spans 12 residues. The CDR3 sequence is CASTLGGYGYTF. The CDR3 DNA follows: TGTGCCAGCACCCTTGGAGGGTATGGCTACACCTTC.

This clonotype has a handful of counts. V is TRBV7-6 and J is TRBJ2-7, with 12 bases lining up with TRBD2. The CDR3 loop spans 18 amino acids. Germline lookup yields CDR1 SGHVS and CDR2 FNYEAQ. V gave up 2 bases and J gave up 0 bases; unmatched junction bases: 8. The CDR3 sequence is CASSLPLTSGGFSYEQYF. Here the CDR3 DNA reads TGTGCCAGCAGCTTACCCCTGACTAGCGGGGGATTCTCCTACGAGCAGTACTTC.

This clonotype was counted between two and nine times. V usage is TRBV3-1 and J usage is TRBJ1-2; TRBD1 matches 7 bases. In germline, CDR1 is LGHDT, CDR2 YNNKEL (reference sequence). The CDR3 loop spans 15 amino acids. V dropped 4 bases and J dropped 2; count of bases not matched to a gene: 7. CDR3 protein: CASSPSQGQNYGYTF. Here the CDR3 DNA reads TGTGCCAGCAGCCCCAGTCAGGGACAGAACTATGGCTACACCTTC.

The rearrangement uses TRBV10-3 and TRBJ1-1; TRBD1 matches at 8 bases. The CDR3 runs 14 residues. V lost 5 bases, J lost 0 bases, and 2 bases stayed unmatched. Germline-derived CDR1 and CDR2 are ENHRY and SYGVKD. The DNA for the CDR3 is TGTGCCATCAGTACAGGGGGATTGAACACTGAAGCTTTCTTT. Translated: CAISTGGLNTEAFF.

The genes are TRBV7-2 and TRBJ2-1; 12 nucleotides agree with TRBD2. CDR3 length: 16 residues. V shed 4 bases, J shed 8 bases, and the junction held 9 bases outside the gene matches. CDR1 and CDR2 (germline): SGHTA, FQGNSA. The CDR3 here is CASSSLAGGPQDEQFF. The CDR3, as DNA: TGTGCCAGCAGCTCGCTAGCGGGGGGGCCACAGGATGAGCAGTTCTTC.

This clonotype was counted ten times or more. V is TRBV7-9 and J is TRBJ2-1, with 8 bases lining up with TRBD1. This CDR3 comprises 15 residues. CDR1 SEHNR and CDR2 FQNEAQ come from the germline V gene (reference sequence). The V and J ends lost 3 bases and 4 bases, in that order; junction bases with no gene match: 5. As DNA, the CDR3 is TGTGCCAGCAGCTTCCGGGACAGGAGTTACAATGAGCAGTTCTTC. Protein: CASSFRDRSYNEQFF.

In its sample, this clonotype was seen many times. V and J are TRBV3-1 and TRBJ2-2, with 9 bases lining up with TRBD2. V lost 0 bases to trimming and J lost 5 bases; unmatched junction nucleotides: 19. The CDR3 consists of 21 residues. Germline assignment: CDR1 LGHDT and CDR2 YNNKEL (reference sequence). CDR3 loop: CASSQEVAGSGGPWRTGELFF. In nucleotides, the CDR3 is TGTGCCAGCAGCCAAGAGGTCGCGGGTAGCGGGGGCCCTTGGCGGACCGGGGAGCTGTTTTTT.

This clonotype showed up many times. The V gene is TRBV21-1, the J gene TRBJ2-5; TRBD1 reflects the table's D call only, with no check against the DNA. TRBV21-1 constitutes a pseudogene. The CDR3 covers 15 residues. The CDR3: CASSKVGTDQETQYF. The DNA of the CDR3 is TGTGCCAGCAGCAAAGTCGGGACAGACCAAGAGACCCAGTACTTC.

This clonotype was recorded a few times. The J gene is TRBJ1-2, the V gene TRBV25-1; D perhaps matches TRBD1 (5 bases). Germline CDR1 reads MGHDK; CDR2 reads SYGVNS. The CDR3 contains 13 residues. Trimming took off 7 bases at V and 4 bases at J, with 13 bases between the two ends. In nucleotides, the CDR3 is TGTGCCAGCACCCAAGACAGTATCTATGGCTACACCTTC. Amino acid sequence: CASTQDSIYGYTF.

This clonotype was found a few times. The rearrangement uses TRBV9 and TRBJ1-1; D not certain. Germline assignment: CDR1 SGDLS and CDR2 YYNGEE. Trimming shortened V by 3 bases and J by 4 bases, and 10 bases separated the two germline ends. This CDR3 has 13 amino acids. The CDR3 here is CASSEDGLTEAFF. The CDR3 coding sequence is TGTGCCAGCAGCGAGGACGGACTCACTGAAGCTTTCTTT.

This clonotype showed up just a few times. The V call is TRBV5-1, the J call TRBJ2-5; 14 bases fit TRBD2. V trimming: 5 bases; J trimming: 1 base; junction bases outside the gene matches: 1. The V gene's germline CDR1 is SGHRS and CDR2 YFSETQ. This CDR3 has 15 amino acids. This chain's CDR3 is CASRGLAGGQETQYF. The CDR3 DNA follows: TGCGCCAGCAGAGGACTAGCGGGGGGCCAAGAGACCCAGTACTTC.

A few counts support this clonotype. The chain has TRBV29-1 and TRBJ2-3; either TRBD1 or TRBD2 may supply D (5 bases each). The CDR3 has 14 amino acids. Germline assignment: CDR1 SQVTM and CDR2 ANQGSEA. The V and J ends lost 7 bases and 0 bases respectively, with 14 bases between them. The DNA of the CDR3 is TGCAGCGGAACCAGGGAGACTAGCACAGATACGCAGTATTTT. Translation gives CSGTRETSTDTQYF.

The V gene is TRBV25-1, the J gene TRBJ2-7, with TRBD1 matching over 8 bases. Losses at the gene ends were 3 bases for V and 2 bases for J; bases not matched to a gene: 12. The germline CDR1 and CDR2 sequences are MGHDK and SYGVNS. This CDR3 spans 17 amino acids. The CDR3: CASSDRSGQGRTYEQYF. In DNA form, the CDR3 reads TGTGCCAGCAGTGACCGATCCGGACAGGGACGCACCTACGAGCAGTACTTC.

This rearrangement joins TRBV6-2 or TRBV6-3 to TRBJ2-1; D unclear. V was shortened by 7 bases and J by 0 bases, with 13 bases between the two germline ends. CDR1 is MNHEY, CDR2 SVGEGT, per germline. The CDR3 runs 15 residues. The CDR3 DNA follows: TGTGCCAGCACCCCTGTTTTGAGCTCCTACAATGAGCAGTTCTTC. Its translation: CASTPVLSSYNEQFF.

This clonotype was seen repeatedly, ten times or more. The V gene is TRBV19, the J gene TRBJ2-1; 12 nucleotides agree with TRBD2. The germline V gene encodes CDR1 LNHDA and CDR2 SQIVND (reference sequence). This CDR3 comprises 15 residues. J was trimmed by 8 bases and V by 5 bases; bases with no gene match: 7. The CDR3 DNA sequence: TGTGCCAGTAGTCCTAGCGGGGGGGCCTATGATGAGCAGTTCTTC. Translating it yields CASSPSGGAYDEQFF.